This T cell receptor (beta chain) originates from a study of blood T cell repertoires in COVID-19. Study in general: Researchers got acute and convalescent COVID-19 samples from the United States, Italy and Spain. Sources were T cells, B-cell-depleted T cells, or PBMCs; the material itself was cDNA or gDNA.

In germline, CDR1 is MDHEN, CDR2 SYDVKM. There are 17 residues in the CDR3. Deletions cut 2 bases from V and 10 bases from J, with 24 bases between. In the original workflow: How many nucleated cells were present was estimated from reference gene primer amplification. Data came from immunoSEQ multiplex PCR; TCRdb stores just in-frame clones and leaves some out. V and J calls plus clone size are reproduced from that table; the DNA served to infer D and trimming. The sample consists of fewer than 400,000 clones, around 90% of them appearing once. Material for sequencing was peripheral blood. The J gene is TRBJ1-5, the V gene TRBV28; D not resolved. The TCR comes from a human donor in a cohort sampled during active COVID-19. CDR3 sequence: CASSLIGGGYFDNPQHF. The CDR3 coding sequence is TGTGCCAGCAGTTTAATTGGTGGCGGGTACTTTGATAATCCCCAGCATTTT.